This TCR beta chain is from a study of CXCR3-negative and CXCR3-positive naive CD8 T cells. Study-wide findings and caveats: More hydrophobic TRB CDR3s occurred in CXCR3-positive than in CXCR3-negative naive cells. Naive CXCR3-positive and CXCR3-negative cells shared TRBV-TRBJ usage; memory cells diverged.

A note on this clonotype: The target antigen is unknown.

Triplicate sorting captured roughly 300,000 cells each from every CD8+ T cell subset. Researchers prepared the TRB cDNA libraries using 5' RACE with UMI labels. One entry per CDR3 protein, without DNA, is what TCRdb gives after re-calling the 5' RACE reads. Reported are 150,000 or so distinct CDR3 sequences; the ten largest clones contain 0.25% to 0.3%. Germline V gives CDR1 ENHRY, CDR2 SYGVKD. The CDR3 totals 13 residues. The sample comprised naive CXCR3+ CD8+ T cells from blood. Sample subset: CD45RO-CCR7+CD27+CD95- naive CD8+ T cells expressing CXCR3 (TNR3+). This receptor was identified in a human donor in good health. Some clones in this sample may be carry-over from other donors' samples. This chain links TRBV10-3 with TRBJ2-7; absent DNA, TCRdb's TRBD2 call cannot be checked. This CDR3 reads CAISGDYTYEQYF.